The sequence of this TCR beta chain was determined in a study of shared clonotypes between healthy human individuals. Within Nashville, Tennessee resided all donors, each a Caucasian adult. The CDR3 is 13 amino acids. V lost 2 bases and J 5 bases, leaving 9 bases between the germline ends. Germline V gene lookup returns CDR1 MNHEY and CDR2 SVGAGI. Using immunoSEQ multiplex PCR, the repertoire was profiled, and TCRdb retains in-frame clones only, with some absent. Of 1.5 million to 1.9 million clones listed, 95% to 99% were seen once; the top ten hold about 0.45%. Sequencing was performed on naive CD4+ T cells sorted from blood. This sample's subset: CD45RA+ positively selected. The clonotype originates from a man under 40 in good health. The rearrangement uses TRBV6-5 and TRBJ2-5; a weak D match, TRBD1 (5 bases). CDR3 sequence (DNA): TGTGCCAGCAGTTACCCAGGGAAGGAGACCCAGTACTTC. Translated: CASSYPGKETQYF.